The 20 T cell receptor beta chains given below trace back to one sample, sequenced in a study of OX40 agonist ivuxolimab in advanced cancers. Assay: immunoSEQ multiplex PCR; the TCRdb copy retains only in-frame clones and omits some. This sample has some 37,000 clones, with more than 60% found just once. Sequencing was performed on CD4+ or CD8+ T cells sorted from blood, taken in a trial of the OX40 agonist ivuxolimab. The receptors were sampled from an adult with an advanced solid tumor such as melanoma, head and neck, liver or kidney cancer.

The rearrangement joins TRBV25-1 to TRBJ2-2; 9 nucleotides align to TRBD1. The CDR3 runs 16 residues. CDR1 is MGHDK, CDR2 SYGVNS, per germline. J was trimmed by 4 bases and V by 5 bases; bases with no gene match: 8. CDR3 sequence reads: CASSSGTGYATGELFF. Written as DNA, the CDR3 is TGTGCCAGCAGTTCCGGGACAGGGTATGCCACCGGGGAGCTGTTTTTT.

The chain has TRBV14 and TRBJ2-7; D is unresolved. Per the germline V gene, CDR1 is SGHDN and CDR2 is FVKESK. This CDR3 contains 12 residues. V was clipped by 4 bases and J by 4 bases, with 8 bases between them. For the CDR3, the DNA is TGTGCCAGCAGCCCGAACCTATACGAGCAGTACTTC. Translation gives CASSPNLYEQYF.

V usage is TRBV15 and J usage is TRBJ2-1, with D perhaps assigned TRBD1 or TRBD2 (6 bases each). V lost 4 bases, J lost 3 bases, and 10 bases lay in between. The germline CDR1 and CDR2 sequences are LNHNV and YYDKDF (reference sequence). This CDR3 has 14 residues. Here the CDR3 DNA reads TGTGCCACCAGCAACGGGGGCCGCTACAATGAGCAGTTCTTC. This sequence encodes CATSNGGRYNEQFF. Supplemented by reference TRBV15 and TRBJ2-1, the full variable domain reads DAMVIQNPRYQVTQFGKPVTLSCSQTLNHNVMYWYQQKSSQAPKLLFHYYDKDFNNEADTPDNFQSRRPNTSFCFLDIRSPGLGDTAMYLCATSNGGRYNEQFFGPGTRLTVL.

The chain combines TRBV27 with TRBJ1-2, with D uncertain. Trimming removed 3 bases at V and 1 base at J, with 12 bases between. Germline V gene data show CDR1 as MNHEY and CDR2 as SMNVEV (reference sequence). CDR3 size: 15 residues. The DNA for the CDR3 is TGTGCCAGCAGTTTGGATGGCAGCCGTAACTATGGCTACACCTTC. It codes for CASSLDGSRNYGYTF.

The V gene is TRBV6-1, the J gene TRBJ2-5; TRBD2 agrees at 8 bases. J gave up 11 bases and V 6 bases, and 8 bases lay outside the gene matches. The CDR3 is made up of 12 amino acids. Germline loops: CDR1 MNHNS, CDR2 SASEGT. CDR3 coding DNA: TGTGCCAGCAGCCTTCTAGCGGGCGTACAGTACTTC. This translates into CASSLLAGVQYF.

The chain couples TRBV9 to TRBJ2-1; perhaps TRBD2 as D (6 bases). Germline V lookup: CDR1 SGDLS, CDR2 YYNGEE. This CDR3 is 15 amino acids long. With 3 bases removed from V and 0 bases from J, the gap between germline ends came to 10 bases. The CDR3 bases are TGTGCCAGCAGCGAGCGGGTGAGCTCCTACAATGAGCAGTTCTTC. Protein sequence: CASSERVSSYNEQFF.

This chain uses TRBV10-3 with TRBJ2-3; TRBD2 aligns across 10 bases. Germline CDR1 is ENHRY and CDR2 is SYGVKD. There are 15 residues in the CDR3. Trimming cost V 4 bases and J 1 base; bases outside gene matches: 2. CDR3 coding DNA: TGTGCCATCAGTGTACTAGCGGGGCGCACAGATACGCAGTATTTT. Residues: CAISVLAGRTDTQYF.

The rearrangement joins TRBV7-9 to TRBJ2-5; no clear D gene. The germline gives CDR1 SEHNR, CDR2 FQNEAQ (reference sequence). This CDR3 comprises 13 residues. The V end lost 6 bases, the J end lost 4 bases, and 12 bases lay between the germline ends. In DNA form, the CDR3 reads TGTGCCAGCAGTCCCAAGGCTGCAGAGACCCAGTACTTC. Amino acid sequence: CASSPKAAETQYF.

The rearrangement joins TRBV18 to TRBJ1-1; D remains unclear. Germline-derived CDR1 and CDR2 are KGHSH and LQKENI. The CDR3 consists of 15 residues. Trimming took off 3 bases at V and 0 bases at J, with 11 bases between the two ends. In nucleotides, the CDR3 is TGTGCCAGCTCACCTGAATGGCAGCTGAACACTGAAGCTTTCTTT. As protein: CASSPEWQLNTEAFF. Drawing the rest from reference TRBV18 and TRBJ1-1, the complete variable domain is NAGVMQNPRHLVRRRGQEARLRCSPMKGHSHVYWYRQLPEEGLKFMVYLQKENIIDESGMPKERFSAEFPKEGPSILRIQQVVRGDSAAYFCASSPEWQLNTEAFFGQGTRLTVV.

The chain combines TRBV5-1 with TRBJ2-3, with D maybe TRBD1 (6 bases). Germline CDR1 reads SGHRS; CDR2 reads YFSETQ. This CDR3 comprises 15 residues. Trimming stripped 1 base from V and 2 bases from J, with 11 bases between. The chain's CDR3 is CASSLTGPFTDTQYF. The CDR3 nucleotides are TGCGCCAGCAGCTTGACAGGGCCTTTCACAGATACGCAGTATTTT.

The chain links TRBV5-6 to TRBJ1-5, with D uncertain. Trimming pared 3 bases from V and 0 bases from J, leaving 10 bases between. Germline lookup yields CDR1 SGHDT and CDR2 YYEEEE. The CDR3 has 15 amino acids. The CDR3 nucleotides are TGTGCCAGCAGCTCACACGGTTATAGCAATCAGCCCCAGCATTTT. It translates to CASSSHGYSNQPQHF.

The chain is built from TRBV4-2 and TRBJ2-7; TRBD2 matches at 10 bases. Germline V lookup: CDR1 LGHNA, CDR2 YNFKEQ. The CDR3 extends over 16 amino acids. V trimming: 0 bases; J trimming: 4 bases; junction bases outside the gene matches: 6. The CDR3: CASSQDWTLAGYEQYF. Here the CDR3 DNA reads TGTGCCAGCAGCCAAGATTGGACACTAGCGGGGTACGAGCAGTACTTC.

V usage is TRBV30 and J usage is TRBJ2-7; TRBD1 matches 8 bases. V lost 2 bases, J lost 2 bases, and 8 bases stayed unmatched. The CDR3 covers 15 residues. CDR1 is GTSNPN and CDR2 is SVGIG in the germline V gene (reference sequence). The CDR3 nucleotides read TGTGCCTGGAGTTCCCGGGACAGGATCACCTACGAGCAGTACTTC. Translated: CAWSSRDRITYEQYF.

For the CDR3, the DNA is TGTGCCAGCAGCTTAGAGGACGGGGGCAATCAGCCCCAGCATTTT. This gives the protein CASSLEDGGNQPQHF. The chain couples TRBV7-9 to TRBJ1-5; D remains ambiguous. V was clipped by 1 base and J by 2 bases, with 9 bases between them. CDR3 length: 15 amino acids. From germline, CDR1 is SEHNR and CDR2 FQNEAQ (reference sequence).

Only one count was recorded for this clone. The chain links TRBV20-1 to TRBJ1-2; no reliable D call. This CDR3 is 9 amino acids long. The germline V and J ends were trimmed by 3 bases and 8 bases, with 4 bases remaining between them. Looked up from germline, CDR1 is DFQATT and CDR2 is SNEGSKA (reference sequence). The CDR3: CSARGGYTF. DNA for the CDR3: TGCAGTGCTAGGGGCGGCTACACCTTC.

This clone was seen more than once but under ten times. CDR3: CASSVTGTAEQYF. CDR3 bases: TGTGCCAGCAGTGTCACCGGGACAGCCGAGCAGTACTTC. The chain carries TRBV25-1 and TRBJ2-5, with 7 bases fitting TRBD1. TRBJ2-7 explains the end of the DNA better; the J call may be wrong. The germline gives CDR1 MGHDK, CDR2 SYGVNS. The CDR3 has 13 amino acids.

V usage is TRBV11-2 and J usage is TRBJ2-3; D gene ambiguous. The CDR3 spans 14 residues. V was trimmed by 2 bases and J by 1 base, leaving 7 bases between them. Looked up from germline, CDR1 is SGHAT and CDR2 is FQNNGV. In nucleotides, the CDR3 is TGTGCCAGCAGCTTACGTCCCGGCACAGATACGCAGTATTTT. Translating gives CASSLRPGTDTQYF. Based on the CDR3 plus reference TRBV11-2 and TRBJ2-3, the full variable domain is EAGVAQSPRYKIIEKRQSVAFWCNPISGHATLYWYQQILGQGPKLLIQFQNNGVVDDSQLPKDRFSAERLKGVDSTLKIQPAKLEDSAVYLCASSLRPGTDTQYFGPGTRLTVL.

This sequence joins TRBV14 and TRBJ1-1, with no clear D. The CDR3 covers 11 residues. Germline CDR1 and CDR2: SGHDN and FVKESK. Trimming took off 8 bases at V and 1 base at J, with 5 bases between the two ends. The CDR3 DNA sequence: TGTGCCAGCGGATGGAACACTGAAGCTTTCTTT. Its translation is CASGWNTEAFF.

The CDR3 protein is CASSERNPTTWTGAGNTIYF. The DNA of the CDR3 is TGTGCCAGCAGTGAAAGGAACCCGACTACGTGGACAGGCGCAGGAAACACCATATATTTT. The chain links TRBV6-1 to TRBJ1-3, with 7 bases that match TRBD1. CDR3 length equals 20 residues. The J segment lost 4 bases and the V segment lost 2 bases, leaving 20 bases of the junction unmatched. Germline CDR1 reads MNHNS; CDR2 reads SASEGT.

The sample holds one count of this clone. The V call is TRBV11-1, the J call TRBJ2-2, with D possibly being TRBD1 (5 bases). Germline V CDR1 and CDR2: SGHAT, FQDESV (reference sequence). V was pared by 9 bases and J by 6 bases, with 20 bases between. The CDR3 is 15 residues long. In DNA form, the CDR3 reads TGTGCCAGTACGAGGCAGGGTGGATTTTCCGGGGAGCTGTTTTTT. Translated: CASTRQGGFSGELFF. The full variable domain, with the rest looked up from reference TRBV11-1 and TRBJ2-2, is EAEVAQSPRYKITEKSQAVAFWCDPISGHATLYWYRQILGQGPELLVQFQDESVVDDSQLPKDRFSAERLKGVDSTLKIQPAELGDSAMYLCASTRQGGFSGELFFGEGSRLTVL.